Shown below are 14 T cell receptor beta chains from a single sample sequenced in a study of cytomegalovirus exposure and HLA in healthy donors. The PCR employed 60 Vbeta primers together with 13 Jbeta primers. Profiling relied on immunoSEQ multiplex PCR, and the TCRdb table lists in-frame clones only, not all of them. Of about 240,000 clones in the sample, 70% to 90% are singletons; the top ten hold roughly 0.22%. Source material: PBMCs. The receptor set was obtained from a girl aged 2 to 10 in good health and CMV-seronegative.

The chain employs TRBV4-1 and TRBJ2-5; 7 bases match TRBD2. CDR1 and CDR2 (germline): MGHRA, YSYEKL. Germline trimming cut 2 bases from V and 9 bases from J; bases unmatched to any gene: 15. The CDR3 contains 16 residues. CDR3 sequence: CASSQPGGTSLEAQYF. The CDR3 DNA follows: TGCGCCAGCAGCCAACCCGGGGGGACCTCTTTGGAGGCCCAGTACTTC.

This chain joins TRBV7-3 and TRBJ2-6, with D perhaps TRBD2 (6 bases). V was cut by 2 bases and J by 0 bases, with 11 bases left in between. The CDR3 runs to 17 residues. Germline CDR1 and CDR2: SGHTA and FQGTGA. The CDR3 loop reads CASSLRDSSSGANVLTF. The DNA of the CDR3 is TGTGCCAGCAGCTTACGGGACTCCTCCTCTGGGGCCAACGTCCTGACTTTC.

The gene calls are TRBV2 and TRBJ2-7; no clear D gene. V shed 5 bases and J shed 4 bases, with 12 bases lying between them. This CDR3 is 13 amino acids long. Germline V CDR1 and CDR2: SNHLY, FYNNEI. The DNA for the CDR3 is TGTGCCAGCAGTCCGGTCGCGCCATACGAGCAGTACTTC. Translation gives CASSPVAPYEQYF.

The J gene is TRBJ2-7, the V gene TRBV6-5, with 14 nucleotides matching TRBD2. V dropped 8 bases and J dropped 4; count of bases not matched to a gene: 7. Germline V gene lookup returns CDR1 MNHEY and CDR2 SVGAGI. The CDR3 is 15 amino acids. Written as DNA, the CDR3 is TGTGCCAGCCGACGGGGGACTAGCGGGGGTTACGAGCAGTACTTC. Protein: CASRRGTSGGYEQYF.

The rearrangement links TRBV29-1 to TRBJ2-3, with 8 bases that match TRBD1. In germline, CDR1 is SQVTM, CDR2 ANQGSEA. The J segment lost 3 bases and the V segment lost 4 bases, leaving 6 bases of the junction unmatched. This CDR3 comprises 14 residues. CDR3 protein: CSVVVRGLTDTQYF. The CDR3 DNA reads as TGCAGCGTTGTTGTCAGGGGGCTGACAGATACGCAGTATTTT.

This clone occurred once. V usage is TRBV7-2 and J usage is TRBJ2-1, with 8 bases matching TRBD2. Unmatched junction bases numbered 2, after V lost 4 bases and J lost 0 bases. Germline CDR1 SGHTA, CDR2 FQGNSA. The CDR3 is 15 residues long. The CDR3 here is CASSSGGNSYNEQFF. The CDR3 DNA is TGTGCCAGCAGCTCGGGGGGGAACTCCTACAATGAGCAGTTCTTC.

The gene calls are TRBV13 and TRBJ2-2, with D tentatively TRBD1 (6 bases). The CDR3 totals 14 residues. CDR1 is PRHDT, CDR2 FYEKMQ, per germline (reference sequence). Trimming took 5 bases from V and 3 from J, leaving 10 bases between them. The CDR3 nucleotides are TGTGCCAGCAGCCCAGGGGCGTACACCGGGGAGCTGTTTTTT. It specifies CASSPGAYTGELFF.

This sequence joins TRBV2 and TRBJ2-7, with D possibly TRBD1 on 6 matching bases. CDR1 and CDR2 (germline): SNHLY, FYNNEI. The CDR3 loop spans 13 amino acids. V was pared by 6 bases and J by 4 bases, with 13 bases between. The CDR3 DNA reads as TGTGCCAGCAGGCTGGGGGCAATGTACGAGCAGTACTTC. Its translation is CASRLGAMYEQYF.

The chain links TRBV5-1 to TRBJ2-5, with a weak D call TRBD1 (6 bases). Trimming took 3 bases from V and 3 from J, leaving 6 bases between them. Germline values: CDR1 SGHRS, CDR2 YFSETQ. The CDR3 is 12 residues long. Here the CDR3 DNA reads TGCGCCAGCAGCTGGACAGAAGAGACCCAGTACTTC. Its protein is CASSWTEETQYF.

The chain joins TRBV25-1 to TRBJ2-1; TRBD2 might be the D (5 bases). CDR1 and CDR2 (germline): MGHDK, SYGVNS. Trimming took 6 bases from V and 0 from J, leaving 12 bases between them. The CDR3 length is 15 residues. The CDR3 sequence is CASRQTAVSYNEQFF. As DNA, the CDR3 is TGTGCCAGCAGACAAACAGCGGTCTCCTACAATGAGCAGTTCTTC. The complete variable domain, with remaining parts taken from reference TRBV25-1 and TRBJ2-1, reads EADIYQTPRYLVIGTGKKITLECSQTMGHDKMYWYQQDPGMELHLIHYSYGVNSTEKGDLSSESTVSRIRTEHFPLTLESARPSHTSQYLCASRQTAVSYNEQFFGPGTRLTVL.

This sequence joins TRBV10-3 and TRBJ2-3; 8 nucleotides line up with TRBD2. V lost 4 bases, J lost 2 bases, and 14 bases stayed unmatched. Germline V CDR1 and CDR2: ENHRY, SYGVKD. This CDR3 is 18 amino acids long. The CDR3 DNA is TGTGCCATCAGTGGGAGAACGGGAGGGTTATTACTCACAGATACGCAGTATTTT. The encoded protein is CAISGRTGGLLLTDTQYF.

The chain joins TRBV11-2 to TRBJ1-4, with D unclear. Germline CDR1 and CDR2: SGHAT and FQNNGV. CDR3 length: 15 residues. V lost 5 bases to trimming and J lost 0 bases, with 10 bases between them. CDR3 sequence reads: CASSLQTSTNEKLFF. The CDR3 DNA is TGTGCCAGCAGCCTACAGACCTCAACTAATGAAAAACTGTTTTTT.

The genes are TRBV5-1 and TRBJ1-1; D uncertain. This CDR3 has 13 amino acids. Per germline, CDR1 SGHRS and CDR2 YFSETQ. For the CDR3, the DNA is TGCGCTAGTTCAAGTGCCCTGAACACTGAAGCTTTCTTT. Translating it yields CASSSALNTEAFF.

In nucleotides, the CDR3 is TGTGCCAGCAGCAGCACTTCAGGACTAGCGGCCGGGGAGCTGTTTTTT. Its translation: CASSSTSGLAAGELFF. The chain recombines TRBV11-2 with TRBJ2-2, with TRBD2 matching over 10 bases. This CDR3 is built from 16 residues. V was pared by 5 bases and J by 6 bases, with 9 bases of the junction left unmatched. CDR1 is SGHAT and CDR2 is FQNNGV in the germline V gene.